This T cell receptor beta chain was found in a study of blood T cell repertoires in COVID-19. As for the study in general: COVID-19 samples, acute and convalescent, were from the United States, Italy and Spain. Sample material is recorded as cDNA or gDNA derived from T cells, B-cell-depleted T cells, or PBMCs.

Germline CDR1 is SGHRS and CDR2 is YFSETQ. This CDR3 has 13 residues. V lost 4 bases to trimming and J lost 6 bases, with 11 bases between them. While infection was still active, Seattle patients were enrolled and then followed longitudinally. As originally analysed: Using reference gene primer amplification, nucleated cell counts were estimated. Sequencing was performed with immunoSEQ multiplex PCR; in TCRdb, only in-frame clones are kept and a portion is missing. That table is the source of V, J and clone size, and D and trimming were worked out from the DNA. The data hold 250,000 to 400,000 clones, with approximately 88% observed a single time.

The chain is built from TRBV5-1 and TRBJ2-1; D is unclear. The sequence was obtained from a woman in her twenties or thirties with COVID-19, enrolled during active disease. The specimen sequenced was peripheral blood. The CDR3 region is CASSVLEPNEQFF. The CDR3 nucleotides are TGCGCCAGCAGCGTTCTAGAACCCAATGAGCAGTTCTTC. The variable domain in full, with the rest retrieved from reference TRBV5-1 and TRBJ2-1, is KAGVTQTPRYLIKTRGQQVTLSCSPISGHRSVSWYQQTPGQGLQFLFEYFSETQRNKGNFPGRFSGRQFSNSRSEMNVSTLELGDSALYLCASSVLEPNEQFFGPGTRLTVL.